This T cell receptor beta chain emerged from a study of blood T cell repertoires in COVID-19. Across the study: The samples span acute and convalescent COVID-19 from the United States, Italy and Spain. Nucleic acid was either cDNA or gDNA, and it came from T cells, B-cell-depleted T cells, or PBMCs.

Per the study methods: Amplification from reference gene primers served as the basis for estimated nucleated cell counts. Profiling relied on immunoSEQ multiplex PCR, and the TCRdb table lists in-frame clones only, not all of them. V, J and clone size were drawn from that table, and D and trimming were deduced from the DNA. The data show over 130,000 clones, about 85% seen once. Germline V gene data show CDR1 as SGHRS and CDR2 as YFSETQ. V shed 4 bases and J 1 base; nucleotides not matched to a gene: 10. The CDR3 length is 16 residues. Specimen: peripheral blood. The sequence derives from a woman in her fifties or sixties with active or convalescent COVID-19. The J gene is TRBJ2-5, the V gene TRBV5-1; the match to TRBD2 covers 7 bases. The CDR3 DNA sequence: TGCGCCAGCAGCGAAGGGACTACGAAGGGCCAAGAGACCCAGTACTTC. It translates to CASSEGTTKGQETQYF.